The rows below give T cell receptor beta chains drawn from one sample of a study of T cells in localized non-small cell lung cancer. Clones were sequenced by immunoSEQ multiplex PCR, and TCRdb holds only the in-frame ones, with some missing. The top ten clones hold more than 2.5% of a sample with around 15,000 clones, roughly 87% of them seen once. The sample in question was peripheral blood mononuclear cells, obtained before any cancer treatment. The receptors originated from a man between 35 and 75 years old with stage III lung adenocarcinoma. Both conserved end residues are trimmed from each CDR3.

TRBJ1-1 TRBV5-4 ASSLVGDTEAF
TRBJ2-1 TRBV6-1 ASNGGGSGDNEQF
TRBJ2-7 TRBV5-6 ASSTGGFYEQY
TRBJ2-5 TRBV2 ASRRGTGVQETQY
TRBJ2-7 TRBV7-9 ASSGGVMGSYEQY
TRBJ2-1 TRBV11-2 ASSSGRGNEQF
TRBJ2-3 TRBV4-1 ASSQDGRLGTDAQY
TRBJ1-1 TRBV30 AWSAGTGIGEAF
TRBJ2-3 TRBV7-2 ASSFWRGADTQY
TRBJ2-7 TRBV5-1 ASSRAPGGQYEQY
TRBJ1-5 TRBV5-1 ASSPGTVNQPQH
TRBJ2-3 TRBV6-5 ASGIDTQY
TRBJ1-2 TRBV4-1 ASSPRAGGNYGYT
TRBJ2-7 TRBV19 ASSYRILPYEQY
TRBJ2-1 TRBV9 ASSVGVGAGDEQF
TRBJ2-7 TRBV28 ASSLGGSYEQY
TRBJ2-3 TRBV19 ASSVQGADTQY
TRBJ1-4 TRBV7-9 ASSLDLINEKLF
TRBJ1-5 TRBV28 ASSLLALRTGGQPQH
TRBJ2-7 TRBV28 ASSLGTGPYEQY
TRBJ2-7 TRBV6-9 ASGPTGGGEQY
TRBJ2-5 TRBV6-6 ASSYSPGPQETQY
TRBJ2-7 TRBV5-8 ASSLIGQGPYEQY
TRBJ2-5 TRBV9 ASSAPSGVSGETQY
TRBJ2-7 TRBV28 ASSSRRDTLYEQY
TRBJ2-6 TRBV5-1 ASSPGAGFGGRGANVLT
TRBJ2-1 TRBV11-2 ASTTTSGRSSYNEQF
TRBJ2-2 TRBV6-1 ASSLDIAGELF
TRBJ2-2 TRBV5-6 ASSQGTGELF
TRBJ1-2 TRBV7-8 ASSLDSGLSYT
TRBJ2-2 TRBV5-6 ASSLANRAANTGELF
TRBJ2-5 TRBV28 ASSEGTSGSSKETQY
TRBJ2-5 TRBV4-2 ASSPPGLSRDPPSEETQY
TRBJ2-7 TRBV28 ASSFYDYEQY
TRBJ1-5 TRBV19 ASSRQDRVVSQPQH
TRBJ1-3 TRBV18 ASSPDVVSGNTIY
TRBJ2-7 TRBV4-2 ASSQEVSLAGEYEQY
TRBJ1-2 TRBV19 ASSIGGGANYGYT
TRBJ2-5 TRBV28 ASNNGGTQY
TRBJ2-7 TRBV11-2 ASSLVSAGDPEQY
TRBJ1-3 TRBV2 ASRTAISGNTIY
TRBJ1-1 TRBV19 ASSIVTGEAEAF
TRBJ2-1 TRBV18 ASSPPLGGTGNEQF
TRBJ2-5 TRBV2 ASSEGGGRETQY
TRBJ1-4 TRBV18 ASSSDRLPNEKLF
TRBJ2-5 TRBV7-8 ASSLVGGNRVETQY
TRBJ2-7 TRBV29-1 SVEGDRFSYEQY
TRBJ2-1 TRBV4-3 ASSIAGGPSNEQF